This T cell receptor (beta chain) was obtained from a study of shared clonotypes between healthy human individuals (TCRdb year 2020). Concerning the study at large: A couple of women and three men aged 18 to 49 years were included in the cohort. Blood TCR repertoires of roughly five healthy adults were deeply sequenced to estimate repertoire size and the extent of clonotype sharing between individuals. To increase sequencing depth and limit assay-specific biases, TCR repertoire library preparation and sequencing were carried out by different laboratories using diverse techniques. For each donor, CD4 naive and CD4 memory were each given three plates, CD8 naive was given two plates, and CD8 memory was given one plate. Each donor's leukapheresis produced roughly between roughly 0.94 and 9.5 billion PBMCs. Broader findings and caveats from the paper: Only blood was sampled, and tissue TCR repertoires likely differ from those in blood. The genetic and exposure-history diversity represented was limited by the small number of donors. Around 5.4% of naive CD4, 3.5% of naive CD8, approximately 2.2% of memory CD4, and roughly 0.4% of memory CD8 clonotypes were shared across several donors. Compared with non-shared clonotypes, clonotypes shared by all four sorted-subset donors had higher generation probabilities. Incomplete sequencing was indicated by rarefaction of sorted-subset datasets, despite the large sequencing depth. Based on pairwise subsampling, the degree of clonotype sharing among donors was expected to be affected by sequencing depth. Naive subsets generally had larger estimated clonotype richness than memory subsets did.

CD8 naive samples consisted of CD45RO-negative cells that were positively selected for CCR7, yielding a CD45RA+CCR7+ population without TemRA cells. The donors were healthy, HIV-negative adults who had no recently reported acute infections or vaccinations. Every donor was a Caucasian adult living in Nashville, Tennessee, USA. Blood was obtained by leukapheresis, after which PBMCs were separated by Ficoll-Histopaque density gradient centrifugation and cryopreserved in liquid nitrogen vapor phase. Analytical flow cytometry was used to check the purity and quantity of each magnetically sorted T cell population. Each sorted fraction had its genomic DNA isolated and then quantified by UV absorbance on a Nanodrop 2000c. Of note for this clone: There is no known antigen for this receptor. One base away there is no much larger clone; base qualities are not given.

For CDR1 and CDR2, the germline V gene lists MNHNS and SASEGT. The germline ends are 18 bases apart after V is trimmed by 9 bases and J by 4 bases. The CDR3 covers 14 residues, taking in both the cysteine and the phenylalanine. Just CDR3 DNA is preserved here, 42 bases in frame from base 1. TCR CDR3 regions were amplified from genomic DNA by multiplex PCR using the deep immunoSEQ assay. For each cell subset, the extracted genomic DNA was distributed evenly across all wells of several immunoSEQ 96-well plates, and each plate served as one replicate. Each replicate PCR for sorted subsets received about 180 ng genomic DNA, equal to about 30,000 T cell genomes. Purified libraries were measured with a Qubit 3.0 fluorometer, size-checked on a Bioanalyzer 2100, and measured again with the KAPA Library Quantification kit. Each immunoSEQ 96-well plate was sequenced on its own single-read 150-cycle Illumina NextSeq 550 flow cell. The authors' pipeline ran thus. Because the immunoSEQ output included only junctional sequences and no quality scores, the filtering could not be the same as the filtering used for full-length reads. Sequences were annotated with PyIR, a Python wrapper for IgBLAST v1.9, and V/J genes and CDR3 were assigned using IMGT germline references. Reads were filtered out if the reads had weak V/J assignments (E-value above 1e-6), no CDR3, stop codons, out-of-frame junctions, or ambiguous translated residues. V3J clonotypes were defined as sequences sharing an identical inferred V gene, J gene, and CDR3 amino acid sequence. Percentage overlap between repertoires was computed as shared unique clonotypes divided by the size of the smaller repertoire. Three approaches were used to assess repertoire richness: RTK rarefaction, the Chao1 estimator, and Recon v2.1 estimates of unobserved clonotypes. Generation probabilities were computed with OLGA for all TCRbeta clonotypes obtained by the gDNA method from a handful of donors. Not all clones reach the TCRdb copy of this immuneACCESS table, which keeps in-frame sequences only. Checked studies attribute under half of the gap to unresolved V genes and leave the rest unexplained. For V, J and clone size, that table is used; D and trimming come from the DNA. This sample has around 550,000 clones in its table, and 95% of those were observed once. The ten most abundant clones make up about 0.11% of the sample.

The sequence is built from TRBV6-1 and TRBJ1-1; possibly the D gene is TRBD1, per 5 matching bases. Sequenced sample: naive CD8+ T cells sorted from blood. The cell subset or site label here, explained by the study, means: CD45RA+CCR7+. The TCR was taken from a woman aged 25-40 years in good health. The CDR3 amino acid sequence is: CASQSGLLSTEAFF. The DNA reads as follows: TGTGCCAGTCAATCAGGGCTCTTGAGCACTGAAGCTTTCTTT.